This T cell receptor (beta chain) is drawn from a study of vaccination effects on CD4 cells after COVID-19. The study's findings and limits: Late post-vaccination samples showed marked contraction of infection- and vaccine-induced clones.

As regards this clone: The antigen is undetermined.

Peptide-pool stimulation followed by sequencing identified expanded antigen-specific CD4+ clonotypes in the ViraFEST assay. Subsequent to 10 days of culture, CD4+ T cells were isolated. The healthy vaccine recipients, who had no prior SARS-CoV-2 infection, showed negative nucleocapsid antibodies. Roughly 1.9 million PBMC per well received 9 to 10 IU/ml IL-2 and around 11 ug/ml peptides in culture. Sequencing was performed with immunoSEQ multiplex PCR; in TCRdb, only in-frame clones are kept and a portion is missing. The profile shows roughly 63,000 clones, 75% of them singletons. V lost 3 bases and J lost 1; bases outside the gene matches: 4. Looked up from germline, CDR1 is SGHRS and CDR2 is YFSETQ. The CDR3 extends over 16 amino acids.

This clonotype was obtained from a human donor who received a COVID-19 vaccine. The sample here was CD4+ T cells from PBMCs cultured with HCoV-OC43 spike peptides, taken before COVID-19 vaccination. Described subset: HCoV-OC43 spike overlapping peptide pool stimulation. This chain links TRBV5-1 with TRBJ2-2, with 9 bases matching TRBD1. This CDR3 reads CASSSRTGENTGELFF. The DNA of the CDR3 is TGCGCCAGCAGCTCACGGACAGGGGAGAACACCGGGGAGCTGTTTTTT.